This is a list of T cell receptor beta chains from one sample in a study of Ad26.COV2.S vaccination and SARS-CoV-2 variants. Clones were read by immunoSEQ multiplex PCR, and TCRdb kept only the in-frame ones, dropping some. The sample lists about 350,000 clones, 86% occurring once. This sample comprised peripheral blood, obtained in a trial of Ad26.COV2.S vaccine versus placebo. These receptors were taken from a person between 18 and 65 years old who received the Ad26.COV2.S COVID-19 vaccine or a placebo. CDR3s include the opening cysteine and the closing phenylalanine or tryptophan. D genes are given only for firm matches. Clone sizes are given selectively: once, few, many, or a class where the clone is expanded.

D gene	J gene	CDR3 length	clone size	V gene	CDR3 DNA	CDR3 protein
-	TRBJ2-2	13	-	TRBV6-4	TGTGCCAGCAGTGACTGGGGCACCGGGGAGCTGTTTTTT	CASSDWGTGELFF
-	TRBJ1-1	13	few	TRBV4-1	TGCGCCAGCAGCCAAGGGTCGAGCACTGAAGCTTTCTTT	CASSQGSSTEAFF
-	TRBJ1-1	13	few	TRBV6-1	TGTGCCAGCAGTGAAGCTCAGAACACTGAAGCTTTCTTT	CASSEAQNTEAFF
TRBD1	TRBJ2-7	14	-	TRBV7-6	TGTGCCAGCAGCGGCCGGGACAGGGCCCACGAGCAGTACTTC	CASSGRDRAHEQYF
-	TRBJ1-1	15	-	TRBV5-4	TGTGCCAGCAGCTTGGAGTCAGGGGCCTGGAAGGAAGCTTTCTTT	CASSLESGAWKEAFF
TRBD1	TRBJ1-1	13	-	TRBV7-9	TGTGCCAGCAGCTCCGTCTCCTACAGGGGAGCTTTCTTT	CASSSVSYRGAFF
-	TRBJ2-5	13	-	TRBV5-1	TGCGCCAGCAGCTTGGAGAGAGGAGAGACCCAGTACTTC	CASSLERGETQYF
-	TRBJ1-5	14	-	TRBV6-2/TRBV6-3	TGTGCCAGCAGTTCGGGCACCAAAGGACAGCCCCAGCATTTT	CASSSGTKGQPQHF
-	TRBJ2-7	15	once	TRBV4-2	TGTGCCAGCAGCCCCCGGGACGTCAGCTCCTACGAGCAGTACTTC	CASSPRDVSSYEQYF
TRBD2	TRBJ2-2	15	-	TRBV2	TGTGCCAGCAGAGCGGGACCGGTAAACACCGGGGAGCTGTTTTTT	CASRAGPVNTGELFF
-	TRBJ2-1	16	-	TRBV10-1	TGCGCCAGCAGTGACCGACAGAAAATTTCCTACAATGAGCAGTTCTTC	CASSDRQKISYNEQFF
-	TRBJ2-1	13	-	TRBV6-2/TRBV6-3	TGTGCCAGCAGTTACTCCCACACTCGTGAGCAGTTCTTC	CASSYSHTREQFF
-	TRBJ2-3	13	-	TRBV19	TGTGCCAGTAGTACAATAAGTACAGATACGCAGTATTTT	CASSTISTDTQYF
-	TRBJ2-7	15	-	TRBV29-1	TGCAGCGTTGAAGGGCCGCGGGGCCCTCCGTACGAGCAGTACTTC	CSVEGPRGPPYEQYF